Following are 8 T cell receptor beta chains from one sample sequenced in a study of control samples from healthy donors and cancer patients. Assay used: immunoSEQ multiplex PCR; TCRdb lists only in-frame clones, some missing. There are around 140,000 clones in the sample; around nine tenths occur only once, and over 6.5% lies in the top ten. The specimen sequenced was PBMCs. The receptors derive from a man in his fifties with head and neck cancer.

Worth noting for this clone: In the same sample, other DNA sequences code for this CDR3. The rearrangement uses TRBV4-1 and TRBJ2-1; D gene ambiguous. CDR3 size: 12 residues. Trimming took off 1 base at V and 4 bases at J, with 2 bases between the two ends. CDR1 MGHRA and CDR2 YSYEKL come from the germline V gene. The CDR3 DNA sequence: TGCGCCAGCAGCCAAGCTTACAATGAGCAGTTCTTC. Amino acid sequence: CASSQAYNEQFF.

The gene calls are TRBV7-3 and TRBJ2-2; 8 bases are a match to TRBD2. The junction had 2 bases not matched to a gene; V was cut back by 5 bases and J by 0 bases. Germline lookup yields CDR1 SGHTA and CDR2 FQGTGA. The CDR3 is 15 amino acids. The CDR3, as DNA: TGTGCCAGCAGCGCTAGCGGGTCGAACACCGGGGAGCTGTTTTTT. Its translation is CASSASGSNTGELFF.

This chain joins TRBV11-2 and TRBJ2-3; no firm D call. The V end was cut by 6 bases, the J end by 8 bases, with 9 bases between. The CDR3 totals 11 residues. CDR1 SGHAT and CDR2 FQNNGV come from the germline V gene. The CDR3 DNA follows: TGTGCCAGCAGACGTGGACCTACGCAGTATTTT. Protein product: CASRRGPTQYF.

The V gene is TRBV4-2, the J gene TRBJ1-2, with D uncertain. Germline CDR1 is LGHNA and CDR2 is YNFKEQ. The CDR3 runs to 13 residues. Deletions cut 4 bases from V and 10 bases from J, with 16 bases between. The CDR3 sequence: CASSRDPGDYYTF. For the CDR3, the DNA is TGTGCCAGCAGCCGGGATCCCGGGGATTACTACACCTTC.

V and J are TRBV13 and TRBJ2-7, with D perhaps matching TRBD2 (6 bases). The CDR3 is 17 amino acids. Germline values: CDR1 PRHDT, CDR2 FYEKMQ (reference sequence). Trimming cost V 6 bases and J 1 base, with 22 bases left between them. CDR3 sequence: CASSLTEGLVASYEQYF. CDR3 DNA sequence: TGTGCCAGCAGTCTCACAGAGGGACTCGTGGCTTCCTACGAGCAGTACTTC.

The V and J genes are TRBV4-1 and TRBJ2-2; tentatively, D is TRBD1 (6 bases). V lost 2 bases and J 4 bases, leaving 14 bases between the germline ends. Germline CDR1 reads MGHRA; CDR2 reads YSYEKL. The CDR3 covers 16 residues. CDR3 region: CASSQSHRAGTGELFF. CDR3 bases: TGCGCCAGCAGCCAAAGTCACAGGGCGGGCACCGGGGAGCTGTTTTTT.

V usage is TRBV3-1 (or the pseudogene TRBV3-2) and J usage is TRBJ2-2; D gene ambiguous. The germline V and J ends were trimmed by 4 bases and 7 bases, with 7 bases remaining between them. CDR1 and CDR2 from the germline V gene are LGHDT and YNNKEL (reference sequence). The CDR3 loop spans 12 amino acids. For the CDR3, the DNA is TGTGCCAGCAGCCCGTTATACGGGGAGCTGTTTTTT. Translated, it gives CASSPLYGELFF.

The chain carries TRBV7-9 and TRBJ2-5; a possible D gene is TRBD1 (5 bases). V was clipped by 3 bases and J by 0 bases, with 11 bases between them. CDR3 length: 15 residues. Germline lookup yields CDR1 SEHNR and CDR2 FQNEAQ (reference sequence). CDR3 sequence reads: CASSLGQGYQETQYF. The CDR3 DNA sequence: TGTGCCAGCAGCTTGGGGCAGGGCTACCAAGAGACCCAGTACTTC.